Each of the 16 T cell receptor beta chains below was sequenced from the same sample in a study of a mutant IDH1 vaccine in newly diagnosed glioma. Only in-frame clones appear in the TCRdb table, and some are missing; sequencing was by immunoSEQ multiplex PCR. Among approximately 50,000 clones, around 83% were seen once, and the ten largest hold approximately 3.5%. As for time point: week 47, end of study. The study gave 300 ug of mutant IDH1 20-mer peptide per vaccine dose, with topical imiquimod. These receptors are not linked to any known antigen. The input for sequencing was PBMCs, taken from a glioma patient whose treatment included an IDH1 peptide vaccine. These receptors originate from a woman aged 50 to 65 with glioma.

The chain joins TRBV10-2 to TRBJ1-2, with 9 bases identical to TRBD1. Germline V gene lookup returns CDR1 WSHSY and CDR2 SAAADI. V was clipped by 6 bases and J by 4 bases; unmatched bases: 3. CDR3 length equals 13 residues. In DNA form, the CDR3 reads TGCGCCAGCAGGGGGACAGGGACCTATGGCTACACCTTC. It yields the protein CASRGTGTYGYTF.

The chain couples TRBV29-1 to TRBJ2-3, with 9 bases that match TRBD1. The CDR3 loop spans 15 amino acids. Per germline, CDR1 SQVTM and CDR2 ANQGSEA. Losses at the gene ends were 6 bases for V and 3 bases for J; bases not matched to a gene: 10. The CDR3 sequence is CSVGWGTGSTDTQYF. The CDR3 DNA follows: TGCAGCGTCGGGTGGGGGACAGGGTCAACAGATACGCAGTATTTT.

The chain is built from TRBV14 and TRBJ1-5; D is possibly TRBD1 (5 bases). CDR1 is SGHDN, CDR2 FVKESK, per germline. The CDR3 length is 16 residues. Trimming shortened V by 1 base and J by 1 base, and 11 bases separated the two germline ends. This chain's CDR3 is CASSQVGGVSNQPQHF. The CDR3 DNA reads TGTGCCAGCAGCCAAGTTGGAGGGGTCAGCAATCAGCCCCAGCATTTT.

CDR3 in DNA: TGTGCCAGCAGCCTCCCGGGGCAGTACTTC. This translates into CASSLPGQYF. The V gene is TRBV2, the J gene TRBJ2-7; D gene uncertain. V lost 6 bases and J 9 bases, leaving 9 bases between the germline ends. The CDR3 runs to 10 residues. Germline V gene data show CDR1 as SNHLY and CDR2 as FYNNEI.

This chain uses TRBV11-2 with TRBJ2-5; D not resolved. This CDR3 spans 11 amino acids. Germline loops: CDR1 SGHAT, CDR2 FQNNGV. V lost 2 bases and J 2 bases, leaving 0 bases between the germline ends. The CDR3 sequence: CASSLQETQYF. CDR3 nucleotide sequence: TGTGCCAGCAGCTTACAAGAGACCCAGTACTTC.

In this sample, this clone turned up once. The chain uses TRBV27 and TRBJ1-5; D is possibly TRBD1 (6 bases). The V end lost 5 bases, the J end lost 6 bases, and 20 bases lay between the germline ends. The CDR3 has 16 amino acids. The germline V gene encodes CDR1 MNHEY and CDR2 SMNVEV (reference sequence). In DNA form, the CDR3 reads TGTGCCAGCAGTCCCCTTAGGGGGGCGACCGTTCAGCCCCAGCATTTT. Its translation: CASSPLRGATVQPQHF.

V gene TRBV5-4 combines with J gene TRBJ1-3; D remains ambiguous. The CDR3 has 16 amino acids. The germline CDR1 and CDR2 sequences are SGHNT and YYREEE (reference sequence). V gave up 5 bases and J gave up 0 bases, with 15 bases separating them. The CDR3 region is CASSPGSTNSGNTIYF. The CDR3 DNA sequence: TGTGCCAGCAGTCCCGGGTCCACGAACTCTGGAAACACCATATATTTT.

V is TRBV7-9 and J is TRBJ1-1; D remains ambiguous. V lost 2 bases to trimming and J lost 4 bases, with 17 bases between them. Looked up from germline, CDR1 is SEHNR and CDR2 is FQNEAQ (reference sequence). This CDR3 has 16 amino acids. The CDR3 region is CASSLPITDEGTEAFF. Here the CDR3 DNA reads TGTGCCAGCAGCTTACCAATAACAGACGAGGGCACTGAAGCTTTCTTT.

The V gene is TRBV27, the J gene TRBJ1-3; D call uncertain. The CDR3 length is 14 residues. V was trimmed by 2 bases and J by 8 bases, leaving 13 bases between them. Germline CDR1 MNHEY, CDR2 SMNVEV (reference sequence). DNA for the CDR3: TGTGCCAGCAGTTTAAAGTGGGGAATGCACACCATATATTTT. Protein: CASSLKWGMHTIYF.

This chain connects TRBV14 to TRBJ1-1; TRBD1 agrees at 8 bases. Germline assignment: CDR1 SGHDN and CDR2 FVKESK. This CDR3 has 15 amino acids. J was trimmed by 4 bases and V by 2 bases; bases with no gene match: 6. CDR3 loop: CASSQMRTGSTEAFF. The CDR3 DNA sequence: TGTGCCAGCAGCCAAATGAGGACAGGGAGCACTGAAGCTTTCTTT.

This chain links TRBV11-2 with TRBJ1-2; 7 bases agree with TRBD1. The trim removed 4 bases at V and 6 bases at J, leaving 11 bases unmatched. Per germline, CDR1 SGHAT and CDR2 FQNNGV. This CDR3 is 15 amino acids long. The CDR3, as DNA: TGTGCCAGCAGCTCCGGTGACAGGGTGGTTCATGGCTACACCTTC. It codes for CASSSGDRVVHGYTF.

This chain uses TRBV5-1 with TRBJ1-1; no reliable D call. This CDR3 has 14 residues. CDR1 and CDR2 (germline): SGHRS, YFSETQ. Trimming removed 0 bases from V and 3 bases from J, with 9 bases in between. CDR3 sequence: CASSLGEADTEAFF. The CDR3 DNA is TGCGCCAGCAGCTTGGGGGAGGCAGACACTGAAGCTTTCTTT.

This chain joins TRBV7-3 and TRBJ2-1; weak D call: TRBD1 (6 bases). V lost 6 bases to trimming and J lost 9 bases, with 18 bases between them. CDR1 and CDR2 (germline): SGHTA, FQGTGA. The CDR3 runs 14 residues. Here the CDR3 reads CASRLGGRGGEQFF. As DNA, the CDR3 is TGTGCCAGCAGGTTAGGGGGTCGCGGAGGTGAGCAGTTCTTC.

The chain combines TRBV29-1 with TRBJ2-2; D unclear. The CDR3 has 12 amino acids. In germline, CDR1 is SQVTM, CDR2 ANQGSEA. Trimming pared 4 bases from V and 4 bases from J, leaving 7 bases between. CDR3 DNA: TGCAGCGTTGTAAGGCCCACCGGGGAGCTGTTTTTT. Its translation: CSVVRPTGELFF.

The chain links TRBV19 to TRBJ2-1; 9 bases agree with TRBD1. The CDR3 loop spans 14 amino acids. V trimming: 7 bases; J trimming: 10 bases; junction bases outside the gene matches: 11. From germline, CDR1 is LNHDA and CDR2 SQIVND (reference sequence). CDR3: CASTLQGARVEQFF. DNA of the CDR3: TGTGCCAGTACCCTACAGGGGGCGAGAGTCGAGCAGTTCTTC.

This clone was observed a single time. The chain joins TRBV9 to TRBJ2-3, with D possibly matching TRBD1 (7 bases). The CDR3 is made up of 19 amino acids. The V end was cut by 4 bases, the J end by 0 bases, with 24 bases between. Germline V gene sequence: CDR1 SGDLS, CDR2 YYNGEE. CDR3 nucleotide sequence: TGTGCCAGCAGCACCGGACAGGCAAGGGGGGCCACTAGCACAGATACGCAGTATTTT. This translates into CASSTGQARGATSTDTQYF.